What follows are 20 T cell receptor beta chains derived from one specimen sequenced in a study of lymphopenia after photon versus proton radiotherapy. Sequencing was performed with immunoSEQ multiplex PCR; in TCRdb, only in-frame clones are kept and a portion is missing. The sample has about 50,000 clones; approximately 92% are singletons. Sample: peripheral blood, taken from a patient treated with photon-based radiotherapy. All receptors derive from a woman in her thirties or forties with cholangiocarcinoma.

The chain links TRBV19 to TRBJ1-1; 7 positions agree with TRBD1. The V segment lost 7 bases and the J segment 8 bases; nucleotides outside the gene matches: 7. Germline V gene sequence: CDR1 LNHDA, CDR2 SQIVND (reference sequence). The CDR3 totals 12 residues. The CDR3 is CASNRQGSEAFF. CDR3 bases: TGTGCCAGTAACAGACAGGGCAGCGAAGCTTTCTTT.

The J gene is TRBJ1-3, the V gene TRBV19; D is undetermined. V gave up 5 bases and J gave up 2 bases, with 4 bases separating them. Germline assignment: CDR1 LNHDA and CDR2 SQIVND (reference sequence). The CDR3 runs 12 residues. CDR3 sequence reads: CASSPAGNTIYF. The CDR3 DNA reads as TGTGCCAGTAGTCCAGCTGGAAACACCATATATTTT.

V gene TRBV5-4 combines with J gene TRBJ2-7; TRBD2 matches at 8 bases. This CDR3 has 17 amino acids. The V gene end was trimmed by 0 bases and the J gene end by 7 bases; junction bases not matched to a gene: 15. CDR1 and CDR2 (germline): SGHNT, YYREEE (reference sequence). DNA of the CDR3: TGTGCCAGCAGCTTGGCCGGGGCTAGCGGGTCTATGTTTGAGCAGTACTTC. Translation: CASSLAGASGSMFEQYF.

Details on this clone: At one boundary the junction diverges from the germline segment, which might be a read error. This chain connects TRBV5-4 to TRBJ2-7; D remains ambiguous. The CDR3 covers 11 residues. Germline CDR1 is SGHNT and CDR2 is YYREEE (reference sequence). The CDR3 nucleotides read TGTGCCAGCAGCTGCCCTCCCCTGGTGTGCTTC. As protein: CASSCPPLVCF.

This clone came up once. CDR3 amino acids: CASSFSGPKGPQHF. Here the CDR3 DNA reads TGTGCCAGCAGTTTTTCGGGACCGAAAGGGCCCCAGCATTTT. The chain employs TRBV27 and TRBJ1-5, with D tentatively TRBD1 (5 bases). The germline gives CDR1 MNHEY, CDR2 SMNVEV (reference sequence). The V gene lost 3 bases and the J gene lost 9 bases, with 15 bases spanning the gap. CDR3 length equals 14 residues.

Only one count was recorded for this clone. V is TRBV9 and J is TRBJ1-1; D is possibly TRBD1 (5 bases). The length of the CDR3 is 13 residues. Germline-derived CDR1 and CDR2 are SGDLS and YYNGEE. V dropped 3 bases and J dropped 6 bases, with 12 bases sitting between them. DNA for the CDR3: TGTGCCAGCAGCGCTTCCGGGACCCCTGAAGCTTTCTTT. Amino acid sequence: CASSASGTPEAFF.

The V and J genes are TRBV6-4 and TRBJ2-3; the D gene is possibly TRBD2 (6 bases). The V gene's germline CDR1 is MRHNA and CDR2 SNTAGT. The CDR3 extends over 15 amino acids. Deletions cut 3 bases from V and 1 base from J, with 11 bases between. Here the CDR3 reads CASSEEAGGTDTQYF. The CDR3 nucleotides read TGTGCCAGCAGTGAAGAAGCGGGCGGCACAGATACGCAGTATTTT.

The sample holds one count of this clone. This chain's CDR3 is CASQGTPTEAFF. The DNA for the CDR3 is TGTGCCAGTCAAGGGACCCCCACTGAAGCTTTCTTT. This rearrangement joins TRBV2 to TRBJ1-1, with TRBD1 as a possible D gene (5 bases). Germline lookup yields CDR1 SNHLY and CDR2 FYNNEI. The ends were cut back, 9 bases at V and 4 bases at J, with 12 bases in the middle. CDR3 size: 12 residues.

The chain is built from TRBV5-1 and TRBJ2-7; D may be TRBD1 (5 bases). The germline V and J ends were trimmed by 0 bases and 3 bases, with 10 bases remaining between them. This CDR3 is 14 amino acids long. CDR1 SGHRS and CDR2 YFSETQ come from the germline V gene. This CDR3 is CASSLDGRDYEQYF. The CDR3 nucleotides read TGCGCCAGCAGCTTGGACGGCAGGGACTACGAGCAGTACTTC.

The chain couples TRBV5-1 to TRBJ1-5; D perhaps matches TRBD1 (5 bases). Germline values: CDR1 SGHRS, CDR2 YFSETQ. The length of the CDR3 is 14 residues. Trimming removed 4 bases at V and 5 bases at J, with 13 bases between. CDR3 sequence reads: CASSPDSPHQPQHF. The CDR3 DNA reads as TGCGCCAGCAGCCCAGACAGCCCACATCAGCCCCAGCATTTT. Looking up the rest from reference TRBV5-1 and TRBJ1-5 gives the full variable domain: KAGVTQTPRYLIKTRGQQVTLSCSPISGHRSVSWYQQTPGQGLQFLFEYFSETQRNKGNFPGRFSGRQFSNSRSEMNVSTLELGDSALYLCASSPDSPHQPQHFGDGTRLSIL.

This clone has only one observation. The gene calls are TRBV6-5 and TRBJ2-7; D is unresolved. V dropped 4 bases and J dropped 5 bases, with 6 bases sitting between them. Germline CDR1 is MNHEY and CDR2 is SVGAGI. The CDR3 contains 11 residues. The CDR3 bases are TGTGCCAGCAGTTTTTCCGACGAGCAGTACTTC. Encoded protein: CASSFSDEQYF.

The gene calls are TRBV27 and TRBJ2-1, with 7 positions matching TRBD1. The CDR3 has 15 residues. V shed 4 bases and J 2 bases; nucleotides not matched to a gene: 5. The germline V gene encodes CDR1 MNHEY and CDR2 SMNVEV (reference sequence). Here the CDR3 reads CASSSRDSPYNEQFF. CDR3 sequence (DNA): TGTGCCAGCAGTTCCCGGGACAGCCCCTACAATGAGCAGTTCTTC.

This clone was counted once. The rearrangement uses TRBV5-1 and TRBJ2-5, with D maybe TRBD1 (5 bases). Germline CDR1 and CDR2: SGHRS and YFSETQ. The CDR3 consists of 13 residues. V was shortened by 1 base and J by 6 bases, with 10 bases between the two germline ends. This CDR3 reads CASSLYDSQTQYF. CDR3 nucleotide sequence: TGCGCCAGCAGCTTGTACGACAGCCAGACCCAGTACTTC.

This chain joins TRBV5-6 and TRBJ1-6; D is perhaps TRBD1 (5 bases). The CDR3 extends over 16 amino acids. V was trimmed by 4 bases and J by 5 bases, leaving 16 bases between them. Germline V lookup: CDR1 SGHDT, CDR2 YYEEEE. CDR3 DNA: TGTGCCAGCAGCAAGGGCCGGGGACGGGATAATTCACCCCTCCACTTT. Encoded protein: CASSKGRGRDNSPLHF.

This clone has a single count. CDR3 amino acids: CASSGQRGDTIYF. The CDR3 bases are TGTGCCAGCTCGGGACAGAGGGGGGACACCATATATTTT. V is TRBV19 and J is TRBJ1-3; TRBD1 matches 7 bases. V lost 9 bases, J lost 8 bases, and 10 bases stayed unmatched. CDR3 size: 13 residues. Germline CDR1 reads LNHDA; CDR2 reads SQIVND (reference sequence).

V gene TRBV27 combines with J gene TRBJ2-7; perhaps TRBD1 as D (6 bases). The ends were cut back, 8 bases at V and 5 bases at J, with 19 bases in the middle. This CDR3 has 14 amino acids. Germline V lookup: CDR1 MNHEY, CDR2 SMNVEV (reference sequence). The CDR3 loop is CASHARGSGHEQYF. CDR3 nucleotide sequence: TGTGCCAGCCATGCCAGGGGTTCAGGCCACGAGCAGTACTTC.

CDR3 coding DNA: TGTGCCAGCAGTTACGGCGGGGATTACGAGCAGTACTTC. This sequence encodes CASSYGGDYEQYF. V and J are TRBV6-5 and TRBJ2-7, with a tentative D call TRBD2 (6 bases). Trimming cost V 2 bases and J 4 bases, with 9 bases left between them. The CDR3 loop spans 13 amino acids. CDR1 is MNHEY and CDR2 is SVGAGI in the germline V gene.

The chain is built from TRBV10-3 and TRBJ2-1; the D gene is possibly TRBD2 (5 bases). The CDR3 contains 14 residues. Trimming removed 3 bases at V and 5 bases at J, with 11 bases between. CDR1 and CDR2 (germline): ENHRY, SYGVKD. CDR3 sequence: CAISDVEADNEQFF. CDR3 bases: TGTGCCATCAGTGATGTTGAAGCGGACAATGAGCAGTTCTTC.

V and J are TRBV7-6 and TRBJ2-7, with a possible D match to TRBD2 (5 bases). Germline loops: CDR1 SGHVS, CDR2 FNYEAQ. V gave up 5 bases and J gave up 2 bases, with 19 bases separating them. The CDR3 is 16 residues long. The CDR3: CASSLNAGDPPYEQYF. CDR3 bases: TGTGCCAGCAGCCTCAACGCCGGGGATCCTCCCTACGAGCAGTACTTC. The complete variable domain, with remaining parts taken from reference TRBV7-6 and TRBJ2-7, reads GAGVSQSPRYKVTKRGQDVALRCDPISGHVSLYWYRQALGQGPEFLTYFNYEAQQDKSGLPNDRFSAERPEGSISTLTIQRTEQRDSAMYRCASSLNAGDPPYEQYFGPGTRLTVT.

J is TRBJ2-5 and V is TRBV11-3; possible D gene TRBD2, 5 bases. The V and J ends lost 3 bases and 5 bases respectively, with 7 bases between them. The CDR3 sequence is 12 residues long. The germline gives CDR1 SGHNT, CDR2 YENEEA. The CDR3 is CASSFSGETQYF. In nucleotides, the CDR3 is TGTGCCAGCAGCTTTTCGGGGGAGACCCAGTACTTC.